This passage covers 18 T cell receptor beta chains from one sample sequenced in a study of blood T cell repertoires in COVID-19. Sequencing used immunoSEQ multiplex PCR; TCRdb keeps in-frame clones, though not all of them. The sample lists approximately 150,000 clones, 80% occurring once. Input material: peripheral blood. These receptors were obtained from a woman between 50 and 59 years old with acute or convalescent COVID-19.

The chain links TRBV12-3 or TRBV12-4 to TRBJ2-3; TRBD2 is a possible D gene (5 bases). This CDR3 has 13 residues. The V end was cut by 3 bases, the J end by 5 bases, with 9 bases between. In nucleotides, the CDR3 is TGTGCCAGCAGTTTCGCAGCGGTAGATACGCAGTATTTT. Translating it yields CASSFAAVDTQYF.

The gene calls are TRBV7-9 and TRBJ2-1, with D perhaps TRBD1 (6 bases). This CDR3 region has 12 residues. Germline V gene lookup returns CDR1 SEHNR and CDR2 FQNEAQ (reference sequence). The V end was cut by 4 bases, the J end by 5 bases, with 6 bases between. The CDR3 DNA reads TGTGCCAGCAGCTGGACAGACAATGAGCAGTTCTTC. It is translated as CASSWTDNEQFF.

In its sample, this clone was seen once. This chain links TRBV5-6 with TRBJ1-6; no firm D call. The CDR3 has 15 residues. The V end was cut by 7 bases, the J end by 1 base, with 12 bases between. Looked up from germline, CDR1 is SGHDT and CDR2 is YYEEEE. For the CDR3, the DNA is TGTGCCAGCCGCAGGCAGAATTCCTATAATTCACCCCTCCACTTT. Translation gives CASRRQNSYNSPLHF. The whole variable domain, filled in from reference TRBV5-6 and TRBJ1-6, reads DAGVTQSPTHLIKTRGQQVTLRCSPKSGHDTVSWYQQALGQGPQFIFQYYEEEERQRGNFPDRFSGHQFPNYSSELNVNALLLGDSALYLCASRRQNSYNSPLHFGNGTRLTVT.

This chain joins TRBV7-2 and TRBJ1-4; 7 bases are a match to TRBD1. Germline CDR1 SGHTA, CDR2 FQGNSA. V shed 6 bases and J 7 bases; nucleotides not matched to a gene: 8. CDR3 length: 14 amino acids. The CDR3 DNA follows: TGTGCCAGCAGTAACAGGGGCGCTGGTGAAAAACTGTTTTTT. Residues: CASSNRGAGEKLFF.

The rearrangement uses TRBV9 and TRBJ2-2, with 10 bases fitting TRBD2. CDR1 is SGDLS, CDR2 YYNGEE, per germline. This CDR3 comprises 16 residues. Unmatched junction bases numbered 0, after V lost 0 bases and J lost 1 base. CDR3 in DNA: TGTGCCAGCAGCGTAGGACTAGCGGGGAACACCGGGGAGCTGTTTTTT. This codes for CASSVGLAGNTGELFF.

The chain has TRBV9 and TRBJ2-1; 10 bases line up with TRBD2. Germline V gene sequence: CDR1 SGDLS, CDR2 YYNGEE. This CDR3 is 16 amino acids long. V lost 1 base, J lost 10 bases, and 11 bases stayed unmatched. The CDR3 DNA is TGTGCCAGCAGCGTAACGGAGCGGGGGGGCCGGGGAGAGCAGTTCTTC. Encoded protein: CASSVTERGGRGEQFF.

This clone was seen a single time. This specimen includes other DNA sequences encoding the same CDR3. This rearrangement joins TRBV7-3 to TRBJ1-1, with D unclear. This CDR3 has 13 residues. Germline-derived CDR1 and CDR2 are SGHTA and FQGTGA. Trimming cost V 4 bases and J 2 bases, with 8 bases left between them. CDR3 sequence (DNA): TGTGCCAGCAGCTCCCAGGTCAACACTGAAGCTTTCTTT. Amino acids: CASSSQVNTEAFF.

CDR3 in amino acids: CASSMQVGQPQHF. CDR3 bases: TGTGCCAGTAGTATGCAGGTCGGCCAGCCCCAGCATTTT. The rearrangement uses TRBV19 and TRBJ1-5, with no clear D. The CDR3 runs to 13 residues. CDR1 and CDR2 from the germline V gene are LNHDA and SQIVND (reference sequence). V dropped 3 bases and J dropped 7 bases, with 10 bases sitting between them.

The sample holds one count of this clone. The gene calls are TRBV7-3 and TRBJ2-3; 8 positions agree with TRBD2. Germline loops: CDR1 SGHTA, CDR2 FQGTGA. The CDR3 has 15 residues. J was trimmed by 2 bases and V by 5 bases; bases with no gene match: 6. The CDR3 DNA reads as TGTGCCAGCAGCATAAGCGGGGGAAACACAGATACGCAGTATTTT. This gives the protein CASSISGGNTDTQYF.

This chain connects TRBV7-2 to TRBJ1-2; 8 bases map to TRBD1. Germline CDR1 reads SGHTA; CDR2 reads FQGNSA. V trimming: 5 bases; J trimming: 4 bases; junction bases outside the gene matches: 9. CDR3 length: 15 amino acids. Here the CDR3 reads CASSTGTGGVYGYTF. The CDR3 nucleotides are TGTGCCAGCAGCACCGGGACAGGCGGAGTCTATGGCTACACCTTC.

The CDR3 here is CASRDSSMNTEAFF. CDR3 in DNA: TGTGCCAGCAGGGACAGTTCGATGAACACTGAAGCTTTCTTT. The chain has TRBV6-5 and TRBJ1-1; TRBD1 might be the D (6 bases). The length of the CDR3 is 14 residues. The V end lost 6 bases, the J end lost 0 bases, and 11 bases lay between the germline ends. Germline V gene lookup returns CDR1 MNHEY and CDR2 SVGAGI.

This rearrangement joins TRBV7-8 to TRBJ1-1; 8 nucleotides match TRBD1. With 5 bases clipped from V and 1 base from J, the junction kept 9 bases outside the gene matches. The CDR3 spans 16 residues. CDR1 is SGHVS and CDR2 is FQNEAQ in the germline V gene. The CDR3 loop is CASSLQMGTGNTEAFF. DNA for the CDR3: TGTGCCAGCAGCCTCCAAATGGGGACAGGGAACACTGAAGCTTTCTTT. Full variable domain (outside the CDR3, taken from reference TRBV7-8 and TRBJ1-1): GAGVSQSPRYKVAKRGQDVALRCDPISGHVSLFWYQQALGQGPEFLTYFQNEAQLDKSGLPSDRFFAERPEGSVSTLKIQRTQQEDSAVYLCASSLQMGTGNTEAFFGQGTRLTVV.

The chain uses TRBV5-6 and TRBJ2-3; 10 nucleotides match TRBD2. Trimming at V came to 0 bases and at J to 4 bases, leaving 5 bases not matched to a gene. There are 16 residues in the CDR3. Germline-derived CDR1 and CDR2 are SGHDT and YYEEEE. CDR3 sequence: CASSLATLAGADTQYF. CDR3 DNA: TGTGCCAGCAGCTTGGCCACGCTAGCGGGGGCAGATACGCAGTATTTT.

CDR3 in amino acids: CASSMHRGYGYTF. The CDR3 nucleotides read TGTGCCAGCAGCATGCACAGGGGGTATGGCTACACCTTC. The J gene is TRBJ1-2, the V gene TRBV7-2; 8 bases line up with TRBD1. The CDR3 has 13 residues. In germline, CDR1 is SGHTA, CDR2 FQGNSA. V was pared by 5 bases and J by 5 bases, with 4 bases of the junction left unmatched.

This chain connects TRBV10-2 to TRBJ1-5; D uncertain. This CDR3 is 13 amino acids long. Trimming removed 5 bases from V and 4 bases from J, with 9 bases in between. The germline V gene encodes CDR1 WSHSY and CDR2 SAAADI. The CDR3 bases are TGCGCCAGCAGTCCGAGGGAAAATCAGCCCCAGCATTTT. Translating it yields CASSPRENQPQHF.

J is TRBJ2-3 and V is TRBV3-1 (or the pseudogene TRBV3-2); possible D gene TRBD2, 5 bases. Trimming removed 1 base at V and 9 bases at J, with 11 bases between. CDR1 is LGHDT and CDR2 is YNNKEL in the germline V gene (reference sequence). The CDR3 contains 13 residues. For the CDR3, the DNA is TGTGCCAGCAGCCAAGCGGACCGGGAAACGCAGTATTTT. This gives the protein CASSQADRETQYF.

The V call is TRBV19, the J call TRBJ1-1, with D possibly TRBD1 on 5 matching bases. Germline assignment: CDR1 LNHDA and CDR2 SQIVND (reference sequence). CDR3 length: 14 amino acids. V was clipped by 2 bases and J by 5 bases, with 12 bases between them. The chain's CDR3 is CASSILGTGTEAFF. The DNA of the CDR3 is TGTGCCAGTAGTATACTCGGGACTGGGACTGAAGCTTTCTTT. Full variable domain (outside the CDR3, taken from reference TRBV19 and TRBJ1-1): DGGITQSPKYLFRKEGQNVTLSCEQNLNHDAMYWYRQDPGQGLRLIYYSQIVNDFQKGDIAEGYSVSREKKESFPLTVTSAQKNPTAFYLCASSILGTGTEAFFGQGTRLTVV.

The V call is TRBV6-5, the J call TRBJ1-5, with 8 positions matching TRBD1. Germline V lookup: CDR1 MNHEY, CDR2 SVGAGI. Losses at the gene ends were 7 bases for V and 6 bases for J; bases not matched to a gene: 8. This CDR3 has 14 amino acids. The DNA for the CDR3 is TGTGCCAGCACCGGGACAGGTACCGGTCAGCCCCAGCATTTT. Its translation is CASTGTGTGQPQHF.